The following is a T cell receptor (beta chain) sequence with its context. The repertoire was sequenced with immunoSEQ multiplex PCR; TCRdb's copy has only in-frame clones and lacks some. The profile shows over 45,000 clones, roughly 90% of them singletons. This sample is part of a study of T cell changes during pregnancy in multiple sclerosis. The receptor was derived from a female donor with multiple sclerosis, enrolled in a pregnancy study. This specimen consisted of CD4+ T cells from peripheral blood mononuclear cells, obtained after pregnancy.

CDR3 residues: CASSSGGLAGDTGELFF. Written as DNA, the CDR3 is TGTGCCAGCAGCTCCGGGGGACTAGCGGGCGACACCGGGGAGCTGTTTTTT. The chain employs TRBV7-9 and TRBJ2-2, with 12 bases that match TRBD2. The germline V gene has CDR1 SEHNR and CDR2 FQNEAQ (reference sequence). This CDR3 spans 17 amino acids. V gave up 4 bases and J gave up 3 bases; unmatched junction bases: 6.